Presented here are 29 T cell receptor beta chains from one specimen sequenced in a study of T cell responses to AZD1222 COVID-19 vaccine (dated by TCRdb to the early 2020s). The library was generated by the immunoSEQ multiplex PCR assay. TCRdb mirrors the immuneACCESS table, restricted to in-frame sequences. Some clones are absent from its copies; in checked studies, under half trace to an unresolved V gene, and the reason for the others is unknown. This sample is represented by 65,000 to 90,000 clones; around 90% of them were singletons. The ten largest clones take up approximately 1.2% of the sample. In light of the paper, this sample's time point label describes: about 28 days (+/-7) after the second vaccine dose. The source was peripheral blood, collected 28 days after the second AZD1222 dose. Every receptor here comes from an adult who received the AZD1222 COVID-19 vaccine.

The chain has TRBV9 and TRBJ2-1, with D possibly being TRBD2 (6 bases). The CDR3 is made up of 16 amino acids. CDR1 SGDLS and CDR2 YYNGEE come from the germline V gene. Trimming stripped 3 bases from V and 0 bases from J, with 13 bases between. Written as DNA, the CDR3 is TGTGCCAGCAGCGCTAGGCGGGGCGCCTCCTACAATGAGCAGTTCTTC. It yields the protein CASSARRGASYNEQFF.

The rearrangement uses TRBV9 and TRBJ2-5; maybe TRBD2 (6 bases). The V and J ends lost 0 bases and 5 bases respectively, with 17 bases between them. Per germline, CDR1 SGDLS and CDR2 YYNGEE. The CDR3 covers 16 residues. The CDR3 coding sequence is TGTGCCAGCAGCGTAGGGCCCGTGCGGGGCGGGGAGACCCAGTACTTC. Translating it yields CASSVGPVRGGETQYF.

CDR3 region: CASSSRDRVNSPLHF. For the CDR3, the DNA is TGTGCCAGCAGTTCCCGGGACAGGGTAAATTCACCCCTCCACTTT. V gene TRBV27 combines with J gene TRBJ1-6; 9 positions match TRBD1. Unmatched junction bases numbered 5, after V lost 4 bases and J lost 7 bases. The CDR3 runs 15 residues. Per germline, CDR1 MNHEY and CDR2 SMNVEV (reference sequence).

The chain recombines TRBV13 with TRBJ1-2; D might be TRBD1 (5 bases). This CDR3 has 16 residues. Germline V gene lookup returns CDR1 PRHDT and CDR2 FYEKMQ (reference sequence). The V and J ends lost 5 bases and 5 bases respectively, with 21 bases between them. DNA for the CDR3: TGTGCCAGCAGCGCATATTCACGGACAACAGCTTATGGCTACACCTTC. It translates to CASSAYSRTTAYGYTF.

V is TRBV10-3 and J is TRBJ2-3, with 10 positions matching TRBD2. This CDR3 spans 16 amino acids. Unmatched junction bases numbered 6, after V lost 6 bases and J lost 0 bases. Germline lookup yields CDR1 ENHRY and CDR2 SYGVKD. The chain's CDR3 is CAIRWTSGASTDTQYF. The CDR3, as DNA: TGTGCCATCAGATGGACTAGCGGAGCTAGCACAGATACGCAGTATTTT.

This clone turned up a few times. The rearrangement joins TRBV14 to TRBJ2-7; D may be TRBD2 (5 bases). Trimming took off 6 bases at V and 0 bases at J, with 12 bases between the two ends. Germline V lookup: CDR1 SGHDN, CDR2 FVKESK. The CDR3 is made up of 14 amino acids. CDR3 nucleotides: TGTGCCAGCAGTCCGGACTGGACCTCCTACGAGCAGTACTTC. It translates to CASSPDWTSYEQYF.

The chain's CDR3 is CASSQQNIQYF. As DNA, the CDR3 is TGTGCCAGCAGCCAACAAAACATTCAGTACTTC. The chain carries TRBV3-1 (or the pseudogene TRBV3-2) and TRBJ2-4, with D unclear. Deletions cut 2 bases from V and 5 bases from J, with 1 base between. The CDR3 contains 11 residues. Germline assignment: CDR1 LGHDT and CDR2 YNNKEL (reference sequence).

This chain connects TRBV30 to TRBJ2-5, with D possibly TRBD2 on 5 matching bases. CDR3 length: 12 amino acids. CDR1 GTSNPN and CDR2 SVGIG come from the germline V gene (reference sequence). Between the trimmed V and J ends, which lost 4 bases and 5 bases, there was a span of 11 bases. CDR3 sequence: CAWKAAGETQYF. The CDR3 DNA follows: TGTGCCTGGAAAGCGGCCGGTGAGACCCAGTACTTC.

This clone has only a few counts. The chain carries TRBV19 and TRBJ2-2; possible D gene TRBD1, 6 bases. V lost 6 bases, J lost 2 bases, and 7 bases lay in between. The CDR3 extends over 13 amino acids. Germline V gives CDR1 LNHDA, CDR2 SQIVND (reference sequence). The CDR3 here is CASRDSNTGELFF. CDR3 in DNA: TGTGCCAGTAGGGACAGCAACACCGGGGAGCTGTTTTTT.

This clone was counted between two and nine times. The rearrangement links TRBV2 to TRBJ1-4; TRBD1 is a possible D gene (5 bases). CDR3 length: 13 residues. Per the germline V gene, CDR1 is SNHLY and CDR2 is FYNNEI. Deletions cut 7 bases from V and 2 bases from J, with 8 bases between. CDR3 nucleotide sequence: TGTGCCAGCAAACCAGGGACTAATGAAAAACTGTTTTTT. Its protein product is CASKPGTNEKLFF.

This chain joins TRBV5-1 and TRBJ2-7; TRBD2 matches at 10 bases. CDR1 SGHRS and CDR2 YFSETQ come from the germline V gene. The CDR3 covers 17 residues. After removal of 5 bases from V and 5 bases from J, the junction contained 16 bases not matched to a gene. Here the CDR3 reads CASRWGTRAGGPNEQYF. Here the CDR3 DNA reads TGCGCCAGCAGGTGGGGGACTCGAGCGGGAGGGCCCAACGAGCAGTACTTC.

The rearrangement joins TRBV28 to TRBJ2-5, with 11 bases matching TRBD2. From germline, CDR1 is MDHEN and CDR2 SYDVKM. CDR3 length: 16 residues. V lost 4 bases, J lost 5 bases, and 9 bases stayed unmatched. CDR3: CASSSPSGRYGETQYF. The CDR3 DNA reads TGTGCCAGCAGTTCCCCTAGCGGGAGGTACGGTGAGACCCAGTACTTC.

The chain couples TRBV30 to TRBJ1-2; the D gene is possibly TRBD1 (5 bases). The CDR3 totals 12 residues. V dropped 2 bases and J dropped 7 bases, with 11 bases sitting between them. Looked up from germline, CDR1 is GTSNPN and CDR2 is SVGIG (reference sequence). The CDR3 DNA reads as TGTGCCTGGAGTCTCATCAGGGCTGGCTACACCTTC. Residues: CAWSLIRAGYTF.

This rearrangement joins TRBV20-1 to TRBJ1-2; D unresolved. Between the trimmed V and J ends, which lost 6 bases and 8 bases, there was a span of 13 bases. CDR3 length: 11 residues. Germline values: CDR1 DFQATT, CDR2 SNEGSKA (reference sequence). The CDR3 region is CSAWAIGGYTF. CDR3 nucleotide sequence: TGCAGTGCGTGGGCTATAGGGGGCTACACCTTC.

This clone is a singleton in its sample. The chain is built from TRBV7-9 and TRBJ1-4, with 7 positions matching TRBD1. The CDR3 contains 15 residues. Germline-derived CDR1 and CDR2 are SEHNR and FQNEAQ (reference sequence). J was trimmed by 7 bases and V by 5 bases; bases with no gene match: 10. The CDR3 region has the DNA TGTGCCAGCAGCCCCCCGACAGGGATAGGTGAAAAACTGTTTTTT. It codes for CASSPPTGIGEKLFF.

This chain connects TRBV7-2 to TRBJ1-1; D call uncertain. The CDR3 is 15 amino acids. Trimming removed 3 bases from V and 1 base from J, with 12 bases in between. The germline V gene encodes CDR1 SGHTA and CDR2 FQGNSA. The CDR3 DNA reads as TGTGCCAGCAGCTTTGCGGGCGCAGGGAACACTGAAGCTTTCTTT. Translating it yields CASSFAGAGNTEAFF.

The CDR3 nucleotides are TGTGCCAGCAGTTTTTACGTCGGGCTTTTCCGTGAGAATGAGCAGTTCTTC. Translation: CASSFYVGLFRENEQFF. The chain employs TRBV27 and TRBJ2-1; no reliable D call. Germline V gene lookup returns CDR1 MNHEY and CDR2 SMNVEV (reference sequence). V shed 3 bases and J shed 7 bases, with 22 bases lying between them. CDR3 length: 17 amino acids.

The chain couples TRBV2 to TRBJ1-3; 8 bases line up with TRBD1. The CDR3 runs 16 residues. Unmatched junction bases numbered 9, after V lost 8 bases and J lost 0 bases. Per the germline V gene, CDR1 is SNHLY and CDR2 is FYNNEI. Written as DNA, the CDR3 is TGTGCCAGCCTTAGGACAGGGACTTCCTCTGGAAACACCATATATTTT. The encoded protein is CASLRTGTSSGNTIYF.

The chain uses TRBV30 and TRBJ1-6; 7 positions agree with TRBD1. The CDR3 length is 12 residues. CDR1 GTSNPN and CDR2 SVGIG come from the germline V gene (reference sequence). V was clipped by 2 bases and J by 11 bases; unmatched bases: 3. CDR3 region: CAWSTQGPPLHF. The CDR3 coding sequence is TGTGCCTGGAGTACACAGGGGCCACCCCTCCACTTT.

V usage is TRBV7-2 and J usage is TRBJ2-7; 9 positions match TRBD2. V trimming: 0 bases; J trimming: 1 base; junction bases outside the gene matches: 4. CDR3 size: 16 residues. Germline loops: CDR1 SGHTA, CDR2 FQGNSA. Here the CDR3 reads CASSLAGGRVSYEQYF. The DNA for the CDR3 is TGTGCCAGCAGCTTAGCGGGCGGGAGGGTTTCCTACGAGCAGTACTTC.

V is TRBV7-9 and J is TRBJ2-1; 9 bases fit TRBD2. CDR1 and CDR2 (germline): SEHNR, FQNEAQ (reference sequence). CDR3 length: 15 amino acids. V lost 2 bases and J lost 2; bases outside the gene matches: 1. The CDR3 DNA is TGTGCCAGCAGCTTACGCGGGAGGGCCTACAATGAGCAGTTCTTC. It codes for CASSLRGRAYNEQFF.

The chain employs TRBV2 and TRBJ2-1, with TRBD1 matching over 7 bases. The J segment lost 2 bases and the V segment lost 5 bases, leaving 6 bases of the junction unmatched. Germline V gene data show CDR1 as SNHLY and CDR2 as FYNNEI. The CDR3 covers 15 residues. The CDR3 loop reads CASSPTGAPYNEQFF. Written as DNA, the CDR3 is TGTGCCAGCAGTCCCACAGGGGCCCCCTACAATGAGCAGTTCTTC.

This clone was seen at least ten times. The chain recombines TRBV6-5 with TRBJ2-7; no definite D call. This CDR3 has 13 amino acids. The germline CDR1 and CDR2 sequences are MNHEY and SVGAGI. The V end was cut by 2 bases, the J end by 5 bases, with 10 bases between. CDR3 amino acids: CASSYERSHEQYF. CDR3 sequence (DNA): TGTGCCAGCAGTTACGAGAGGTCTCACGAGCAGTACTTC.

The chain couples TRBV6-1 to TRBJ1-1; possibly TRBD1 for D (5 bases). The V and J ends lost 7 bases and 4 bases respectively, with 13 bases between them. This CDR3 has 13 residues. From germline, CDR1 is MNHNS and CDR2 SASEGT. CDR3 nucleotides: TGTGCCAGCACCCCTACGGGGGGCACTGAAGCTTTCTTT. Translating gives CASTPTGGTEAFF.

This clone came up a few times. The J gene is TRBJ2-3, the V gene TRBV6-4; 10 nucleotides match TRBD2. V trimming: 2 bases; J trimming: 1 base; junction bases outside the gene matches: 0. CDR1 and CDR2 from the germline V gene are MRHNA and SNTAGT. CDR3 size: 15 residues. The CDR3 spells CASSDGTSGTDTQYF. The CDR3 bases are TGTGCCAGCAGTGACGGGACTAGCGGCACAGATACGCAGTATTTT.

The chain employs TRBV19 and TRBJ2-2, with TRBD2 matching 10 bases. This CDR3 is built from 15 residues. Germline V gives CDR1 LNHDA, CDR2 SQIVND (reference sequence). Unmatched junction bases numbered 7, after V lost 8 bases and J lost 4 bases. Written as DNA, the CDR3 is TGTGCCAGTTCCCCGAGGACTAGCGGCACCGGGGAGCTGTTTTTT. Protein sequence: CASSPRTSGTGELFF. Filled out from reference TRBV19 and TRBJ2-2, the complete variable domain reads DGGITQSPKYLFRKEGQNVTLSCEQNLNHDAMYWYRQDPGQGLRLIYYSQIVNDFQKGDIAEGYSVSREKKESFPLTVTSAQKNPTAFYLCASSPRTSGTGELFFGEGSRLTVL.

This chain joins TRBV6-5 and TRBJ2-2; D remains unclear. This CDR3 is 11 amino acids long. The germline V and J ends were trimmed by 8 bases and 5 bases, with 6 bases remaining between them. CDR1 and CDR2 (germline): MNHEY, SVGAGI. CDR3 sequence (DNA): TGTGCCAGCGTAACAACCGGGGAGCTGTTTTTT. Its translation: CASVTTGELFF.

This rearrangement joins TRBV9 to TRBJ2-7, with 9 bases matching TRBD2. CDR3 length: 14 residues. Per the germline V gene, CDR1 is SGDLS and CDR2 is YYNGEE. V lost 4 bases, J lost 0 bases, and 2 bases stayed unmatched. The CDR3 DNA reads as TGTGCCAGCAGCCCAGCGGGAGGCTCCTACGAGCAGTACTTC. This gives the protein CASSPAGGSYEQYF.

This clone was observed a few times. V and J are TRBV12-3 or TRBV12-4 and TRBJ2-5; D is undetermined. Deletions cut 5 bases from V and 1 base from J, with 5 bases between. The CDR3 contains 12 residues. CDR3 sequence reads: CASSGVQETQYF. CDR3 sequence (DNA): TGTGCCAGCAGTGGGGTCCAAGAGACCCAGTACTTC.